This T cell receptor beta chain was sequenced during a study of PD-1 blockade in classical Hodgkin lymphoma. Study overall: Once every 2 weeks, patients received intravenous nivolumab at 3 mg/kg.

Repertoires were generated with immunoSEQ multiplex PCR, while TCRdb's copy carries only in-frame clones and drops some. The sample lists some 25,000 clones; roughly 65% were seen once. The CDR3 spans 14 residues. V lost 6 bases and J lost 5; bases outside the gene matches: 7. Germline V gene sequence: CDR1 MNHEY, CDR2 SVGAGI. About this clone: The antigen remains unidentified.

Relapse was seen in all patients after autologous stem cell transplantation, and brentuximab vedotin exposure was variable. Study-level findings and limits: With CD4+ cells, TCR diversity rose significantly by C4D1, but not with CD8+ cells.

This rearrangement joins TRBV6-5 to TRBJ2-3; 8 nucleotides line up with TRBD2. The receptor's source is a human donor with classical Hodgkin lymphoma. The sequencing used peripheral blood mononuclear cells (PBMCs), collected before the second cycle of nivolumab. The CDR3, as DNA: TGTGCCAGCAGACGGGGACTAGTCATAGATACGCAGTATTTT. It specifies CASRRGLVIDTQYF.